Shown below are 24 T cell receptor beta chains from a single sample sequenced in a study of OX40 agonist ivuxolimab in advanced cancers. Sequencing was performed with immunoSEQ multiplex PCR; in TCRdb, only in-frame clones are kept and a portion is missing. The table shows about 54,000 clones, with around 93% occurring only once. Sequenced material: CD4+ or CD8+ T cells sorted from blood, taken in a trial of the OX40 agonist ivuxolimab. These receptors came from an adult with an advanced solid tumor such as melanoma, head and neck, liver or kidney cancer.

This chain connects TRBV6-4 to TRBJ2-2; 8 bases are shared with TRBD2. Looked up from germline, CDR1 is MRHNA and CDR2 is SNTAGT. The CDR3 extends over 16 amino acids. Trimming at V came to 4 bases and at J to 0 bases, leaving 4 bases not matched to a gene. DNA for the CDR3: TGTGCCAGCAGTGTAGGACTAGCTTCGAACACCGGGGAGCTGTTTTTT. Protein: CASSVGLASNTGELFF.

The chain uses TRBV6-1 and TRBJ1-5; D perhaps matches TRBD1 (6 bases). The CDR3 runs to 14 residues. The V and J ends lost 7 bases and 3 bases respectively, with 13 bases between them. Germline V CDR1 and CDR2: MNHNS, SASEGT. The chain's CDR3 is CASTSDRNNQPQHF. CDR3 nucleotide sequence: TGTGCCAGCACCTCCGACAGGAACAATCAGCCCCAGCATTTT.

The chain employs TRBV30 and TRBJ2-7; D gene uncertain. CDR1 is GTSNPN and CDR2 is SVGIG in the germline V gene (reference sequence). The ends were cut back, 4 bases at V and 2 bases at J, with 18 bases in the middle. The CDR3 loop spans 15 amino acids. The CDR3 region is CAWNTERSPTYEQYF. The CDR3 nucleotides are TGTGCCTGGAACACAGAGAGGAGCCCAACCTACGAGCAGTACTTC.

V gene TRBV11-2 combines with J gene TRBJ2-1, with D possibly matching TRBD1 (6 bases). This CDR3 comprises 16 residues. V was clipped by 5 bases and J by 6 bases, with 20 bases between them. CDR1 and CDR2 from the germline V gene are SGHAT and FQNNGV. The CDR3 DNA follows: TGTGCCAGCAGCCCTTCTCTCGGGACATCAGGCAATGAGCAGTTCTTC. Protein product: CASSPSLGTSGNEQFF.

The rearrangement joins TRBV19 to TRBJ1-1; no firm D call. Germline lookup yields CDR1 LNHDA and CDR2 SQIVND (reference sequence). The CDR3 loop spans 13 amino acids. V lost 10 bases and J lost 0, with 12 bases in between. The CDR3 protein is CAIREQMNTEAFF. For the CDR3, the DNA is TGTGCCATCCGGGAACAGATGAACACTGAAGCTTTCTTT.

About this clone itself: The junction shows a germline mismatch at one end, possibly a read error. Different DNA sequences within this sample yield the same CDR3. This chain connects TRBV2 to TRBJ2-7; either TRBD1 or TRBD2 may fit D (5 bases each). The germline gives CDR1 SNHLY, CDR2 FYNNEI. The CDR3 is 15 residues long. CDR3 residues: CASSEEAGSLGEQYF. As DNA, the CDR3 is TGCGCCAGCAGTGAAGAGGCAGGGAGTTTGGGCGAGCAGTACTTC.

V usage is TRBV9 and J usage is TRBJ2-3, with D possibly matching TRBD2 (5 bases). The V end lost 5 bases, the J end lost 0 bases, and 13 bases lay between the germline ends. The V gene's germline CDR1 is SGDLS and CDR2 YYNGEE. This CDR3 is built from 15 residues. This chain's CDR3 is CASSRGRSSTDTQYF. The CDR3, as DNA: TGTGCCAGCAGTCGGGGTCGTTCTAGCACAGATACGCAGTATTTT.

The chain uses TRBV4-1 and TRBJ2-3; possibly TRBD2 for D (5 bases). The V gene lost 1 base and the J gene lost 4 bases, with 12 bases spanning the gap. Germline V CDR1 and CDR2: MGHRA, YSYEKL. The CDR3 has 15 amino acids. The CDR3 region is CASSQVADSADTQYF. Written as DNA, the CDR3 is TGCGCCAGCAGCCAAGTTGCGGACTCGGCAGATACGCAGTATTTT.

The V and J genes are TRBV7-8 and TRBJ1-5; 9 bases match TRBD1. The germline gives CDR1 SGHVS, CDR2 FQNEAQ. Germline trimming cut 3 bases from V and 0 bases from J; bases unmatched to any gene: 6. This CDR3 is built from 17 residues. This CDR3 reads CASSLGTGTYSNQPQHF. CDR3 in DNA: TGTGCCAGCAGCTTGGGGACAGGGACCTATAGCAATCAGCCCCAGCATTTT.

The chain joins TRBV27 to TRBJ1-5; 7 bases are a match to TRBD1. The V gene end was trimmed by 5 bases and the J gene end by 6 bases; junction bases not matched to a gene: 13. Germline values: CDR1 MNHEY, CDR2 SMNVEV (reference sequence). The CDR3 covers 16 residues. The CDR3 region is CASSPVSAGGSQPQHF. Written as DNA, the CDR3 is TGTGCCAGCAGTCCCGTCTCGGCAGGGGGAAGTCAGCCCCAGCATTTT.

The chain combines TRBV7-9 with TRBJ2-7; unclear D gene. CDR1 is SEHNR and CDR2 is FQNEAQ in the germline V gene (reference sequence). The germline V and J ends were trimmed by 5 bases and 2 bases, with 10 bases remaining between them. CDR3 length: 13 amino acids. CDR3 protein: CASSLATTYEQYF. The CDR3 DNA follows: TGTGCCAGCAGCCTGGCCACTACCTACGAGCAGTACTTC.

The CDR3 region is CASSPGSEQFF. The DNA for the CDR3 is TGTGCCAGCAGCCCTGGTAGTGAGCAGTTCTTC. This chain joins TRBV7-9 and TRBJ2-1; D is ambiguous. In germline, CDR1 is SEHNR, CDR2 FQNEAQ (reference sequence). The V end was cut by 5 bases, the J end by 9 bases, with 8 bases between. The CDR3 runs 11 residues.

V gene TRBV25-1 combines with J gene TRBJ2-1, with TRBD2 identical over 13 bases. This CDR3 has 14 amino acids. The trim removed 6 bases at V and 8 bases at J, leaving 4 bases unmatched. The germline V gene has CDR1 MGHDK and CDR2 SYGVNS. The CDR3 loop is CASRLAGGPDEQFF. The CDR3 coding sequence is TGTGCCAGCAGACTAGCGGGAGGGCCGGATGAGCAGTTCTTC.

This chain links TRBV5-4 with TRBJ2-5; unclear D gene. The CDR3 runs to 13 residues. V was shortened by 0 bases and J by 2 bases, with 5 bases between the two germline ends. Germline-derived CDR1 and CDR2 are SGHNT and YYREEE (reference sequence). CDR3: CASSLDEQETQYF. The CDR3 bases are TGTGCCAGCAGCTTGGACGAACAAGAGACCCAGTACTTC.

This chain connects TRBV15 to TRBJ2-3; no definite D call. The CDR3 spans 16 residues. V shed 1 base and J shed 5 bases, with 16 bases lying between them. Germline CDR1 LNHNV, CDR2 YYDKDF (reference sequence). As DNA, the CDR3 is TGTGCCACCAGCAGAGTAGAAGGGTCGGAAGGAGATACGCAGTATTTT. Translation: CATSRVEGSEGDTQYF.

The rearrangement uses TRBV4-3 and TRBJ2-7; 7 bases match TRBD2. Unmatched junction bases numbered 10, after V lost 4 bases and J lost 4 bases. CDR1 LGHNA and CDR2 YSLEER come from the germline V gene. The CDR3 extends over 15 amino acids. The CDR3 DNA follows: TGCGCCAGCAGCCCAGCCGCCGCGGGGGAATACGAGCAGTACTTC. Residues: CASSPAAAGEYEQYF.

The rearrangement uses TRBV19 and TRBJ1-1; D might be TRBD1 (6 bases). CDR1 is LNHDA, CDR2 SQIVND, per germline (reference sequence). CDR3 size: 15 residues. V gave up 5 bases and J gave up 2 bases, with 15 bases separating them. The CDR3 spells CASSSVGGLNTEAFF. Written as DNA, the CDR3 is TGTGCCAGTAGTTCAGTAGGGGGGCTCAACACTGAAGCTTTCTTT.

The chain joins TRBV5-5 to TRBJ1-1; possible D gene TRBD1, 5 bases. The CDR3 is made up of 15 amino acids. Trimming pared 0 bases from V and 1 base from J, leaving 10 bases between. Germline values: CDR1 SGHKS, CDR2 YYEKEE (reference sequence). The CDR3 DNA follows: TGTGCCAGCAGCTTGGGGGACGGAAGGAACACTGAAGCTTTCTTT. Encoded protein: CASSLGDGRNTEAFF. The full variable domain, with the rest looked up from reference TRBV5-5 and TRBJ1-1, is DAGVTQSPTHLIKTRGQQVTLRCSPISGHKSVSWYQQVLGQGPQFIFQYYEKEERGRGNFPDRFSARQFPNYSSELNVNALLLGDSALYLCASSLGDGRNTEAFFGQGTRLTVV.

The chain uses TRBV6-5 and TRBJ2-6, with 7 bases identical to TRBD1. This CDR3 is built from 15 residues. Germline V lookup: CDR1 MNHEY, CDR2 SVGAGI. Trimming took 7 bases from V and 0 from J; bases not matched to a gene: 3. Here the CDR3 reads CASNTGASGANVLTF. In DNA, the CDR3 is TGTGCCAGCAACACAGGGGCCTCTGGGGCCAACGTCCTGACTTTC.

V and J are TRBV11-2 and TRBJ2-7; TRBD1 aligns across 9 bases. V shed 1 base and J 2 bases; nucleotides not matched to a gene: 12. Germline V gene data show CDR1 as SGHAT and CDR2 as FQNNGV. The CDR3 spans 18 residues. CDR3 sequence (DNA): TGTGCCAGCAGCTTAGTTCTCCCTGGACAGGGGCCGACCTACGAGCAGTACTTC. Encoded protein: CASSLVLPGQGPTYEQYF.

The CDR3 here is CASSLFLAGYNEQFF. In nucleotides, the CDR3 is TGTGCCAGCAGCTTATTCCTAGCGGGGTACAATGAGCAGTTCTTC. This rearrangement joins TRBV11-2 to TRBJ2-1; 9 bases map to TRBD2. This CDR3 is built from 15 residues. The junction had 3 bases not matched to a gene; V was cut back by 2 bases and J by 4 bases. Germline values: CDR1 SGHAT, CDR2 FQNNGV. The full variable domain, its missing parts supplied by reference TRBV11-2 and TRBJ2-1, is EAGVAQSPRYKIIEKRQSVAFWCNPISGHATLYWYQQILGQGPKLLIQFQNNGVVDDSQLPKDRFSAERLKGVDSTLKIQPAKLEDSAVYLCASSLFLAGYNEQFFGPGTRLTVL.

The chain has TRBV6-5 and TRBJ1-1, with 11 bases lining up with TRBD1. The V gene's germline CDR1 is MNHEY and CDR2 SVGAGI. The CDR3 loop spans 15 amino acids. Trimming at V came to 6 bases and at J to 4 bases, leaving 7 bases not matched to a gene. The CDR3, as DNA: TGTGCCAGCAGCGTAGGACAGGGGGCATTCACTGAAGCTTTCTTT. As protein: CASSVGQGAFTEAFF.

This chain connects TRBV4-3 to TRBJ1-2, with TRBD1 as a possible D gene (6 bases). CDR1 is LGHNA, CDR2 YSLEER, per germline. The CDR3 is 14 residues long. V lost 3 bases and J 4 bases, leaving 12 bases between the germline ends. CDR3 DNA: TGCGCCAGCAGCCACCGACAGGACCCCTATGGCTACACCTTC. Protein product: CASSHRQDPYGYTF.

This chain connects TRBV27 to TRBJ2-7; the D gene is possibly TRBD1 (6 bases). The V and J ends lost 9 bases and 0 bases respectively, with 15 bases between them. Germline V gene lookup returns CDR1 MNHEY and CDR2 SMNVEV (reference sequence). There are 14 residues in the CDR3. CDR3 bases: TGTGCCAGTAGCCCATGGGACATCTCCTACGAGCAGTACTTC. It codes for CASSPWDISYEQYF.